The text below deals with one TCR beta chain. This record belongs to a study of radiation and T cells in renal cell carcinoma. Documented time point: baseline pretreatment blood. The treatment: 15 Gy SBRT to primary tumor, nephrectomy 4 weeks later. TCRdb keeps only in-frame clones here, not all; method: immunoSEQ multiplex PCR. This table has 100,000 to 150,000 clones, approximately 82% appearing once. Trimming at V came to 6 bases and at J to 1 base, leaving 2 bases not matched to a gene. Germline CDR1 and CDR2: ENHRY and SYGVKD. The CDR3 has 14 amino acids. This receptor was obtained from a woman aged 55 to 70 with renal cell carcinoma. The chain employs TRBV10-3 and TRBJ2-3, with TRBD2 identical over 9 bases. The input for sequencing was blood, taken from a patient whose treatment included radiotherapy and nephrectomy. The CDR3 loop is CAIRTSGGTDTQYF. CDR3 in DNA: TGTGCCATCAGGACTAGCGGAGGCACAGATACGCAGTATTTT.